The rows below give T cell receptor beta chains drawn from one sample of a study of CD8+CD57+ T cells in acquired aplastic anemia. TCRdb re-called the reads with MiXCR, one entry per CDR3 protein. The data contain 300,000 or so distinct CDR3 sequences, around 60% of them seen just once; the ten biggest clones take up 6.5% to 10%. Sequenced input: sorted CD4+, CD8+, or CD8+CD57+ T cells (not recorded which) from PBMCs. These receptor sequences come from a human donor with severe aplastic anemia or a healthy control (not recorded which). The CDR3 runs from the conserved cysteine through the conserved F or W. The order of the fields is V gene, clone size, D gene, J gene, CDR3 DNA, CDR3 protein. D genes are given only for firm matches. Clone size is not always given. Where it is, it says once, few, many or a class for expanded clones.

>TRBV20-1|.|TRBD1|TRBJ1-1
TGCAGTGCTAGTGATACCGGACAGGGTAACACTGAAGCTTTCTTT
CSASDTGQGNTEAFF
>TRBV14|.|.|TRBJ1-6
TGTGCCAGCAGCCTTGTTTGGGGTAATTCACCCCTCCACTTT
CASSLVWGNSPLHF
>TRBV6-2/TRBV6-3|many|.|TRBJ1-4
TGTGCCAGCAGTTACCCGGAGACTGAGGCAACTAATGAAAAACTGTTTTTT
CASSYPETEATNEKLFF
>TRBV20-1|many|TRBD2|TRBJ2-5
TGCAGTGGGGTTCGGCAGCGGGGGTTCCAAGAGACCCAGTACTTC
CSGVRQRGFQETQYF
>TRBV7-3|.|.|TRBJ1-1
TGTGCCAGCAGCTTACCCGGGAATCCTGAAGCTTTCTTT
CASSLPGNPEAFF
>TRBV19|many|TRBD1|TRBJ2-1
TGTGCCAGTAGGACGACAGGGGGCGCCTACAATGAGCAGTTCTTC
CASRTTGGAYNEQFF
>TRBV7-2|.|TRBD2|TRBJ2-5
TGTGCCAGCAGCTTAGGTCGTCGACTAGCGGGGGGGCGCGGGACCCAGTACTTC
CASSLGRRLAGGRGTQYF
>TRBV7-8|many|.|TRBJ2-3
TGTGCCAGCAGCTTCCCCCCGTGGGTCACAGATACGCAGTATTTT
CASSFPPWVTDTQYF
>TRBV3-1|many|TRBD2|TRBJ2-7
TGTGCCAGCAGCCGGCTAAGCGGGGCTCCCTACGAGCAGTACTTC
CASSRLSGAPYEQYF
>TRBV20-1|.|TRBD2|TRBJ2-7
TGCAGTGCTGCCGGGACTAGATTATCCTACGAGCAGTACTTC
CSAAGTRLSYEQYF
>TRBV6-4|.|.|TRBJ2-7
TGTGCCAGCAGTGACTTGATAACCTACGAGCAGTACTTC
CASSDLITYEQYF
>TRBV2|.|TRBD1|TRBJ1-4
TGTGCCAGAAGGGGGACAGGAAATGAAAAACTGTTTTTT
CARRGTGNEKLFF
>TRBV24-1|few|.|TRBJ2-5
TGTGCCACCAGTGACCCGACTAGTGGGAGAGGGGCAGAGACCCAGTACTTC
CATSDPTSGRGAETQYF
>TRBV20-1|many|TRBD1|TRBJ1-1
TGCAGTGCTCGACCGGGACAGGGGCACACTGAAGCTTTCTTT
CSARPGQGHTEAFF
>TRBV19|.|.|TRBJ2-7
TGTGCCAGTAGGGGCCCGGCAGGCCTCTACGAGCAGTACTTC
CASRGPAGLYEQYF
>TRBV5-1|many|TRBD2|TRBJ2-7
TGCGCCAGCAGCCCATATAGCGGGGGGCCCTCCTACGAGCAGTACTTC
CASSPYSGGPSYEQYF
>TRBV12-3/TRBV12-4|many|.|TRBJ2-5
TGTGCCAGCAGTCGTGGCGGCCAAGAGACCCAGTACTTC
CASSRGGQETQYF
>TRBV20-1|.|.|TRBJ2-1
TGCAGTGCTAGCGGGAATAACTACAATGAGCAGTTCTTC
CSASGNNYNEQFF
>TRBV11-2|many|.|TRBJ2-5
TGTGCCAGCAGCCCTTCCGGACTGAACCAAGAGACCCAGTACTTC
CASSPSGLNQETQYF
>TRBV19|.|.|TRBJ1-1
TGTGCCAGTAGTAGAGTAACGGGACGAAACGCTGAAGCTTTCTTT
CASSRVTGRNAEAFF
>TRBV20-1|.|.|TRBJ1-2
TGCAGTGCTAGAGACGGCTGGTATGGCTACACCTTC
CSARDGWYGYTF
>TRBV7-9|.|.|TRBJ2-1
TGTTCCAGCAGCGGAAGCGGTCCCAATGAGCAGTTCTTC
CSSSGSGPNEQFF
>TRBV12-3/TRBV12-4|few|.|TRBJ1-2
TGTGCCAGCAGTTGGACAGTCTATGGCTACACCTTC
CASSWTVYGYTF
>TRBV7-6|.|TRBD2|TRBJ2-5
TGTGCCAGCAGCTTTAGCGGGGGGCCCCAAGAGACCCAGTACTTC
CASSFSGGPQETQYF
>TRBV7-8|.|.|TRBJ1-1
TGTGCCAGCAGCCCCGGACGGATGAACACTGAAGCTTTCTTT
CASSPGRMNTEAFF
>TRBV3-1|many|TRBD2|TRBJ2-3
TGTGCCAGCAGCCAGTGGAACGGGGGGGTCACAGATACGCAGTATTTT
CASSQWNGGVTDTQYF
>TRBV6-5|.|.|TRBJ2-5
TGTGCCAGCAGTTACTCGATGGGATCCCCTCTGGGCCAGTACTTC
CASSYSMGSPLGQYF
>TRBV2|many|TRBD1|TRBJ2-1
TGTGCCAGCAAGACGACCTGGACAGGGGTCTACAATGAGCAGTTCTTC
CASKTTWTGVYNEQFF
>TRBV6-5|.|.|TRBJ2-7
TGTGCCAGCAGTGAACGGGGTACAGGAGGCTTT
CASSERGTGGF
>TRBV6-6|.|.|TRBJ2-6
TGTGCCAGCAGTTACTCCAGGGCCGGGGCCAACGTCCTGACTTTC
CASSYSRAGANVLTF
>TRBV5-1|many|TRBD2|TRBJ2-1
TGCGCCAGCAGCTTGATAGCGGGGGAGAGCTCCTACAATGAGCAGTTCTTC
CASSLIAGESSYNEQFF
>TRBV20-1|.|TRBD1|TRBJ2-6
TGCAGTGCTAGAGTTTCGCCCTCGGACAGGGGGTTCCGCTCTGGGGCCAACGTCCTGACTTTC
CSARVSPSDRGFRSGANVLTF
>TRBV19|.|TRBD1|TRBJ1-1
TGTGCCAGTAGCAACCTACAGGGGGCCTTGAACACTGAAGCTTTCTTT
CASSNLQGALNTEAFF